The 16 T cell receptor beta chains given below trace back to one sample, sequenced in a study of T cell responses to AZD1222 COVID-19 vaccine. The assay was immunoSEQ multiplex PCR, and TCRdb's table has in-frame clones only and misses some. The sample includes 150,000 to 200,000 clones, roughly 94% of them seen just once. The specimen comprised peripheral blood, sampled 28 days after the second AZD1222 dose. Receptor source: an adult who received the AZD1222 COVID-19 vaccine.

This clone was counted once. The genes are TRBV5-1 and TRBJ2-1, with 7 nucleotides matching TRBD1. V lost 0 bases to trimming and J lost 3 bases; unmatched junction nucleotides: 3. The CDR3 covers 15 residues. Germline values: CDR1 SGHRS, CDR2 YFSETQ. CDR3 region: CASSLGQGLYNEQFF. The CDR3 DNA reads TGCGCCAGCAGCTTGGGACAGGGCCTCTACAATGAGCAGTTCTTC.

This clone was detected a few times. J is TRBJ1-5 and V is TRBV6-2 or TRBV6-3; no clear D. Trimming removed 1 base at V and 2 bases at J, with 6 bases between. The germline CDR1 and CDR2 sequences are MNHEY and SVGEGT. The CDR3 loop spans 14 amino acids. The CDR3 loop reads CASSYWGGNQPQHF. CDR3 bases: TGTGCCAGCAGTTACTGGGGTGGCAATCAGCCCCAGCATTTT.

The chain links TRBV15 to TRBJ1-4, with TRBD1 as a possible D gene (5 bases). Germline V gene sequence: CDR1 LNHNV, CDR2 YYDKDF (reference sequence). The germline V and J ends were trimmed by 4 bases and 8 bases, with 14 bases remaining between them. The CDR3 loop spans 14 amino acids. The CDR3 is CATSTRDGGEKLFF. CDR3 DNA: TGTGCCACCAGCACCCGGGACGGGGGAGAAAAACTGTTTTTT.

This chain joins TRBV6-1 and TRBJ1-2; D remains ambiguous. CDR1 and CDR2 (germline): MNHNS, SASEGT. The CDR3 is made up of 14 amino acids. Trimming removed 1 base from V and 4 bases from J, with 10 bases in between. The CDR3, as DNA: TGTGCCAGCAGTGAAGGCGGACTTTTCTATGGCTACACCTTC. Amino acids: CASSEGGLFYGYTF.

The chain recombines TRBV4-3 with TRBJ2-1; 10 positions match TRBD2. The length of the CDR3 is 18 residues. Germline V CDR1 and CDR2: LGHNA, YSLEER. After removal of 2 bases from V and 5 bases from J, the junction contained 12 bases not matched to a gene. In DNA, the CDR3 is TGCGCCAGCAGCCAACCGACCGGGCTAGCGGGAGACGACAATGAGCAGTTCTTC. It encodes CASSQPTGLAGDDNEQFF.

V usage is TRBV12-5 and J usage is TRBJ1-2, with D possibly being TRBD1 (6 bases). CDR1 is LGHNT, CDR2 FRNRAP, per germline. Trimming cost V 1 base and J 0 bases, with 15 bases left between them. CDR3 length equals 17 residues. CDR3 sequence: CASGLGSGQHTNYGYTF. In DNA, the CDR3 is TGTGCTAGTGGTTTGGGATCTGGACAGCACACTAACTATGGCTACACCTTC. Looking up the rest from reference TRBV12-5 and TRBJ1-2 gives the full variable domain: DARVTQTPRHKVTEMGQEVTMRCQPILGHNTVFWYRQTMMQGLELLAYFRNRAPLDDSGMPKDRFSAEMPDATLATLKIQPSEPRDSAVYFCASGLGSGQHTNYGYTFGSGTRLTVV.

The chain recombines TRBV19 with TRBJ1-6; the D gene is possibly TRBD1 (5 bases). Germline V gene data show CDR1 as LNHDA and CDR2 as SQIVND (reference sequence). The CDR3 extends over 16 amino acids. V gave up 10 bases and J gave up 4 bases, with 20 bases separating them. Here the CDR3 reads CATRGTAWRYNSPLHF. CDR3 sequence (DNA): TGTGCCACCCGCGGGACGGCTTGGCGATATAATTCACCCCTCCACTTT.

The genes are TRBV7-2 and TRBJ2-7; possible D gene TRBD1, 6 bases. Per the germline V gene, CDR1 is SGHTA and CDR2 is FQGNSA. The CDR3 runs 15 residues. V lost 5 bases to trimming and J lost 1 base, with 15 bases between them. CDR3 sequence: CASSKTGTLSYEQYF. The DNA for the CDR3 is TGTGCCAGCAGCAAAACAGGGACCCTTTCCTACGAGCAGTACTTC.

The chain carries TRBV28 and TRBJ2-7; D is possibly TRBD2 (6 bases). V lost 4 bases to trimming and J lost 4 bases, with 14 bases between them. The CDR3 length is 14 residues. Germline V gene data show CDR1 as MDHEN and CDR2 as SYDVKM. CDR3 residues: CASSSSGERYEQYF. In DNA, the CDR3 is TGTGCCAGCAGTTCCTCGGGAGAAAGGTACGAGCAGTACTTC.

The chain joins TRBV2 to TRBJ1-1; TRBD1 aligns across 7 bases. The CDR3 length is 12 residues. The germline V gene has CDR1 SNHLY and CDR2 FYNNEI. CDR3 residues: CADRDSNTEAFF. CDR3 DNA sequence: TGTGCGGACCGGGACAGTAACACTGAAGCTTTCTTT.

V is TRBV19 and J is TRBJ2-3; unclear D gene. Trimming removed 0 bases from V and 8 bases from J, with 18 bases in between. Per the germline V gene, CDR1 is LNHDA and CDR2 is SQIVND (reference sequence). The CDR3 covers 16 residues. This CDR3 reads CASSIELNSRLGTQYF. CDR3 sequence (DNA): TGTGCCAGTAGTATAGAGTTAAACTCCCGGTTGGGTACGCAGTATTTT.

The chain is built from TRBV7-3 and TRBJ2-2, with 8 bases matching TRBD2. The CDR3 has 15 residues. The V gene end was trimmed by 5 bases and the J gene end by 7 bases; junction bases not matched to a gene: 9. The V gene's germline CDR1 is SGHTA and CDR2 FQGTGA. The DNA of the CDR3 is TGTGCCAGCAGCCGGGGAGCGGGAGAGGTCGGGGAGCTGTTTTTT. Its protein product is CASSRGAGEVGELFF.

The CDR3: CASGFTRATGELFF. The CDR3 nucleotides read TGTGCTAGTGGTTTTACCAGGGCCACCGGGGAGCTGTTTTTT. The chain carries TRBV12-5 and TRBJ2-2; D may be TRBD1 (5 bases). The V end was cut by 3 bases, the J end by 4 bases, with 9 bases between. The germline gives CDR1 LGHNT, CDR2 FRNRAP. There are 14 residues in the CDR3.

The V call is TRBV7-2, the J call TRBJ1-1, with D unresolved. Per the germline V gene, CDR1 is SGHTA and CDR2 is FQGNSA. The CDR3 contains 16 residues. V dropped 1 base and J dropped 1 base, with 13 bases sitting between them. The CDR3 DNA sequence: TGTGCCAGCAGCTTAGTCGCGGCAAGTCCGAACACTGAAGCTTTCTTT. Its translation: CASSLVAASPNTEAFF. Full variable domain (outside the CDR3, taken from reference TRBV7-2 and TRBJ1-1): GAGVSQSPSNKVTEKGKDVELRCDPISGHTALYWYRQSLGQGLEFLIYFQGNSAPDKSGLPSDRFSAERTGGSVSTLTIQRTQQEDSAVYLCASSLVAASPNTEAFFGQGTRLTVV.

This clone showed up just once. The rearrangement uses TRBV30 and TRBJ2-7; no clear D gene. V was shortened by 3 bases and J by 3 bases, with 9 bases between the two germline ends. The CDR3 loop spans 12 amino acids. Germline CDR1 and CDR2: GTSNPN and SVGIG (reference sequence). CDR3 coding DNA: TGTGCCTGGAGCCGCGGTTACTACGAGCAGTACTTC. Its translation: CAWSRGYYEQYF. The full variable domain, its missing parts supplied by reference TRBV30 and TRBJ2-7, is SQTIHQWPATLVQPVGSPLSLECTVEGTSNPNLYWYRQAAGRGLQLLFYSVGIGQISSEVPQNLSASRPQDRQFILSSKKLLLSDSGFYLCAWSRGYYEQYFGPGTRLTVT.

The CDR3 nucleotides are TGTGCTAGTGGTTTCGGGGGGGCTGTAGGGTATGGCTACACCTTC. Its translation is CASGFGGAVGYGYTF. V usage is TRBV12-5 and J usage is TRBJ1-2; TRBD1 might be the D (6 bases). CDR1 and CDR2 from the germline V gene are LGHNT and FRNRAP. The ends were cut back, 3 bases at V and 5 bases at J, with 16 bases in the middle. The CDR3 length is 15 residues.